A selection of T cell receptor beta chains follows, all from one sample in a study of beta chain features in type 1 diabetes. The data were produced by immunoSEQ multiplex PCR, yet TCRdb's version contains in-frame clones alone and is incomplete. The sample includes under 300,000 clones, roughly 22% of them seen just once. The sequencing sample was made of naive CD4+ T cells from blood. The source is a woman aged 40 to 50 with type 1 diabetes. CDR3s include the opening cysteine and the closing phenylalanine or tryptophan. Each record gives: CDR3 DNA, CDR3 protein, J gene, V gene, D gene, clone size. The D gene is left open where the match is weak. Clone size is stated in some rows and not others, as once, few, many or a class when expanded.

CDR3nt: TGTGCCAGCAGTAGGGGCCTCGAGGAGACCCAGTACTTC
CDR3aa: CASSRGLEETQYF
j_gene: TRBJ2-5
v_gene: TRBV5-4
d_gene: -
abundance: -

CDR3nt: TGCAGCGTTAAAGGACAGTACTATGGCTACACCTTC
CDR3aa: CSVKGQYYGYTF
j_gene: TRBJ1-2
v_gene: TRBV29-1
d_gene: -
abundance: few

CDR3nt: TGTGCCAGCAGCCCTAGCCAATCTGAAACTGAAGCTTTCTTT
CDR3aa: CASSPSQSETEAFF
j_gene: TRBJ1-1
v_gene: TRBV7-9
d_gene: -
abundance: -

CDR3nt: TGCGCCAGCAGCTCTGGGGCAGGGATTGGGGATGAGCAGTTCTTC
CDR3aa: CASSSGAGIGDEQFF
j_gene: TRBJ2-1
v_gene: TRBV5-1
d_gene: -
abundance: -

CDR3nt: TGTGCCACTAACCATGAGGGCCATGAGCAGTTCTTC
CDR3aa: CATNHEGHEQFF
j_gene: TRBJ2-1
v_gene: TRBV10-3
d_gene: -
abundance: -

CDR3nt: TGTGCCAGCAGCCCCGCGGGGGGCAGGGAAGCCTCCGAGCAGTACTTC
CDR3aa: CASSPAGGREASEQYF
j_gene: TRBJ2-7
v_gene: TRBV25-1
d_gene: TRBD2
abundance: once

CDR3nt: TGTGCCAGCAGCTCCGGGACTAGCGGGAGTCTGGGGGAGACCCAGTACTTC
CDR3aa: CASSSGTSGSLGETQYF
j_gene: TRBJ2-5
v_gene: TRBV27
d_gene: TRBD2
abundance: -

CDR3nt: TGCGCCAGCAGCGATAGATCGAACACTGAAGCTTTCTTT
CDR3aa: CASSDRSNTEAFF
j_gene: TRBJ1-1
v_gene: TRBV5-1
d_gene: -
abundance: -

CDR3nt: TGTGCCAGTAGTATCTCTCGGACAGGGGCCAATGAGCAGTTCTTC
CDR3aa: CASSISRTGANEQFF
j_gene: TRBJ2-1
v_gene: TRBV19
d_gene: TRBD1
abundance: few

CDR3nt: TGTGCCTGGGGGGCTAGCGGCCCCTACGAGCAGTACTTC
CDR3aa: CAWGASGPYEQYF
j_gene: TRBJ2-7
v_gene: TRBV30
d_gene: TRBD2
abundance: few

CDR3nt: TGTGCCAGCAGCAAACGGGGGGAAGAGACCCAGTACTTC
CDR3aa: CASSKRGEETQYF
j_gene: TRBJ2-5
v_gene: TRBV21-1
d_gene: -
abundance: few

CDR3nt: TGTGCCAGCAGTTTAATAGGGGGCGCAACTAATGAAAAACTGTTTTTT
CDR3aa: CASSLIGGATNEKLFF
j_gene: TRBJ1-4
v_gene: TRBV28
d_gene: TRBD1
abundance: -

CDR3nt: TGTGCCAGCAGCTTAACATCAGGGGGCGCATATACGCAGTATTTT
CDR3aa: CASSLTSGGAYTQYF
j_gene: TRBJ2-3
v_gene: TRBV7-3
d_gene: TRBD1
abundance: -

CDR3nt: TGTGCCTGGAGCACCCAGGGTAACACTGAAGCTTTCTTT
CDR3aa: CAWSTQGNTEAFF
j_gene: TRBJ1-1
v_gene: TRBV30
d_gene: -
abundance: few

CDR3nt: TGTGCCAGCAGTAATAGCGGGAGGGTGTACAATGAGCAGTTCTTC
CDR3aa: CASSNSGRVYNEQFF
j_gene: TRBJ2-1
v_gene: TRBV2
d_gene: TRBD2
abundance: -

CDR3nt: TGTGCCAGCAGCTTCATTGGAAACACCATATATTTT
CDR3aa: CASSFIGNTIYF
j_gene: TRBJ1-3
v_gene: TRBV7-9
d_gene: -
abundance: -

CDR3nt: TGCAGCGCCGACAGGCTGTATGGCTACACCTTC
CDR3aa: CSADRLYGYTF
j_gene: TRBJ1-2
v_gene: TRBV29-1
d_gene: -
abundance: few

CDR3nt: TGCGCCAGCAGCTCCGGACAGGAATATAGGAATGAGCAGTTCTTC
CDR3aa: CASSSGQEYRNEQFF
j_gene: TRBJ2-1
v_gene: TRBV5-1
d_gene: TRBD1
abundance: -

CDR3nt: TGTGCCAGCAGCCCTGGGCTAGCGGTCAACAATGAGCAGTTCTTC
CDR3aa: CASSPGLAVNNEQFF
j_gene: TRBJ2-1
v_gene: TRBV11-1
d_gene: TRBD2
abundance: few

CDR3nt: TGCGCCAGCAGCTTGACGGCAGGCTACACCGGGGAGCTGTTTTTT
CDR3aa: CASSLTAGYTGELFF
j_gene: TRBJ2-2
v_gene: TRBV5-1
d_gene: -
abundance: -

CDR3nt: TGCGCCAGCAGCCAAGATGGGGAGGGCACCTATGGCTACACCTTC
CDR3aa: CASSQDGEGTYGYTF
j_gene: TRBJ1-2
v_gene: TRBV4-3
d_gene: -
abundance: few

CDR3nt: TGTGCCAGTAGTACCGACGGGACTCCCAACTACGAGCAGTACTTC
CDR3aa: CASSTDGTPNYEQYF
j_gene: TRBJ2-7
v_gene: TRBV19
d_gene: -
abundance: few

CDR3nt: TGTGCCAGCAGTTCCGGGGGGCCACTCCAGACGCAGTATTTT
CDR3aa: CASSSGGPLQTQYF
j_gene: TRBJ2-3
v_gene: TRBV27
d_gene: -
abundance: -

CDR3nt: TGTGCCAGCAGTGGACAAATCTGGTCACCCCTCCACTTT
CDR3aa: CASSGQIWSPLHF
j_gene: TRBJ1-6
v_gene: TRBV6-5
d_gene: -
abundance: -

CDR3nt: TGTGCCAGCAGCTTCCGGGACACCTCCTACGAGCAGTACTTC
CDR3aa: CASSFRDTSYEQYF
j_gene: TRBJ2-7
v_gene: TRBV11-2
d_gene: -
abundance: -

CDR3nt: TGTGCCAGCAGCCAAGATAACCAAGAGACCCAGTACTTC
CDR3aa: CASSQDNQETQYF
j_gene: TRBJ2-5
v_gene: TRBV14
d_gene: -
abundance: few

CDR3nt: TGTGCCAGCAGCCCTAAAACTCAGGGTCCCGAGCAGTACTTC
CDR3aa: CASSPKTQGPEQYF
j_gene: TRBJ2-7
v_gene: TRBV11-1
d_gene: -
abundance: few

CDR3nt: TGTGCCAGCAGCTTAAGTTTGACGCCCGACACGGAAAAACTGTTTTTT
CDR3aa: CASSLSLTPDTEKLFF
j_gene: TRBJ1-4
v_gene: TRBV7-8
d_gene: -
abundance: few

CDR3nt: TGTGCCAGCAGCCCCACTCCCGGGAGTCCCCCAGGTGACTATGGCTACACCTTC
CDR3aa: CASSPTPGSPPGDYGYTF
j_gene: TRBJ1-2
v_gene: TRBV9
d_gene: -
abundance: few

CDR3nt: TGTGCCAGCAGCGCGCAGGGTTCACTATGGCTAGATGGCTACACCTTC
CDR3aa: CASSAQGSLWLDGYTF
j_gene: TRBJ1-2
v_gene: TRBV9
d_gene: -
abundance: -

CDR3nt: TGTGCCAGCACCCCGGGACAGGGTGCGGATTACGAGCAGTACTTC
CDR3aa: CASTPGQGADYEQYF
j_gene: TRBJ2-7
v_gene: TRBV28
d_gene: TRBD1
abundance: few

CDR3nt: TGTGCCATCAGTGACGCCGCAAGCGGGAGAAGGTACGAGCAGTACTTC
CDR3aa: CAISDAASGRRYEQYF
j_gene: TRBJ2-7
v_gene: TRBV10-3
d_gene: TRBD2
abundance: -